This record looks at one T cell receptor (beta chain) sequence and its context. The record has no base qualities; no much larger clone is one base away. The CDR3 starts with the cysteine, ends with the phenylalanine, and has 15 residues. The retained sequence is limited to the CDR3, 45 bases, with the frame set at the first base. For CDR1 and CDR2, the germline V gene lists SGHAT and FQNNGV. The receptor library was made with 5' RACE. Before sequencing, the TCRbeta libraries were pooled in proportion to the number of cells sorted for each library. Total RNA was extracted from the sorted cells with RNAzol RT, and cDNA was synthesized using an oligo(dT) primer and a template-switching oligo. The TCRbeta V-CDR3-J region was PCR-amplified with Kapa HiFi using a SMARTer oligo primer and a TCRbeta constant-region primer. Illumina adaptors and sample-specific index barcodes were added in a second PCR, followed by HighPrep bead cleanup and Bioanalyzer confirmation of a band of roughly 650 bp. Libraries were sequenced on an Illumina MiSeq with 2x151 bp paired-end reads. In the original analysis: An in-house Java program demultiplexed the reads, while MiXCR assigned TCRbeta annotations and counted clonotypes. Repertoire overlap was measured with Morisita-Horn indices from the R package vegan, along with UPGMA clustering and Circos plots of recurring clonotypes. Shannon diversity and richness were each normalized to the maximum value possible given the input cell numbers, so the resulting values fell between 0 and 1. CDR3beta sequences were aligned with MUSCLE, distances were computed with SeqinR, and multidimensional scaling was plotted in R. In TCRdb, the public reads were trimmed at Q25 with fastp and aligned with MiXCR, with productive beta chains retained. Rows are combined by CDR3 protein, so each entry shows the most common genes and DNA. TCRdb's processing, not the study's, gives the V and J calls here. This sample is represented by under 400 distinct CDR3 sequences; roughly 3% of them were singletons. Around 40% of the sample belongs to the ten largest clones.

PBMCs were labeled with CellTrace CFSE and were cultured for 6 days in RPMI containing around 7.8% human serum plus peptide pools at around 1 ug/mL each. Unfixed proliferating CD4 T cells were sorted on a BD FACSAria as live CD56-CD19-CD16-CD3+CD4+ CFSE-low cells. The enrolled adults were healthy and tested seronegative for ZIKV, JEV, YFV, DENV and WNV on microneutralization screening. Samples were obtained from a phase 1, double-blinded, randomized, placebo-controlled trial of an alum-adjuvanted Zika purified-inactivated virus (ZPIV) vaccine. Peripheral blood mononuclear cells were isolated by standard procedure and were kept frozen in liquid nitrogen until use. This sample is part of a study of Japanese encephalitis immunity and Zika vaccine responses (dated by TCRdb to the early 2020s). Regarding the study in general: Each included participant got alum-adjuvanted ZPIV three times, at weeks 0, 4 and 28, with every dose being 5.0 ug. Before ZPIV, 12 to 13 participants were given one dose of YFV vaccine (YF-VAX), while several participants were flavivirus-naive. Stimulations used ZIKV structural-protein peptide pools split into flavivirus-conserved and non-conserved sets, or JEV or YFV peptides matching the pre-vaccination. Some 11 participants were given two doses of JEV vaccine (IXIARO) 28 days apart, two to three months before the first ZPIV dose. TCR repertoires from a few flavivirus-naive individuals were also analyzed at weeks 2, 6 and 52 after the start of ZPIV vaccination. For TCR sequencing, more than five representative participants were chosen from each pre-vaccination group, with samples at week 0 (after pre-vaccination, before ZPIV) and week 52. The study examined whether earlier vaccination against Japanese encephalitis virus (JEV) or yellow fever virus (YFV) influenced CD4 T cell responses to the Zika vaccine. ZIKV peptides were 15-mers overlapping by 11 residues, selected for NetMHCpan/NetMHCII-predicted epitopes with affinity below 50 nM.

Beyond this particular receptor, the publication reports: Sample size limitations prevented peptide-pool deconvolution, so the individual peptides driving cross-reactive responses were not identified. CD8 T cell responses to ZIKV peptide pools were of very low magnitude and seen in only a few individuals. Samples grouped by participant and showed no similarity between individuals, suggesting that no public TCRs were detected. The analysis covered only a subset of trial participants who had three doses and adequate samples, rather than the whole vaccinated cohort. JEV-pre-vaccinated donors showed higher repertoire similarity across time-points and stimulations than YFV-pre-vaccinated donors, indicating more clonotypes common to ZIKV and JEV stimulation. After ZPIV, repertoire richness of CD4 T cells responding to conserved ZIKV epitopes significantly decreased in JEV-pre-vaccinated donors.

Material: antigen-activated CD4+ T cells from blood, cultured, obtained during a Zika inactivated vaccine study. The chain was built from TRBV11-2 and TRBJ2-7; TRBD2 might be the D gene, on 7 matching bases. The source is an adult woman who received an inactivated Zika virus vaccine. The DNA sequence is TGTGCTGCAGCGGGTCAAAGGGGGGGGAGCTACGAGCAGTACTTC. It encodes CAAAGQRGGSYEQYF.